Listed below are T cell receptor beta chains from one sample, sequenced in a study of long-term antiretroviral therapy in people with HIV. Method: immunoSEQ multiplex PCR; TCRdb's copy keeps in-frame clones and lacks some. The sample yields 6,500 or so clones, 70% to 90% seen once. The sequences come from unsorted PBMCs, collected 3.7 years after starting antiretroviral therapy. The origin of the receptors is a woman aged 45-60 years with HIV. The CDR3 runs from the conserved cysteine through the conserved F or W. The D gene is left open where the match is weak. The size entry is marked missing in some rows and otherwise reads once, few, many or a size class.

clone size	V gene	J gene	D gene	CDR3 DNA	CDR3 protein
.	TRBV7-6	TRBJ2-7	TRBD2	TGTGCCAGCAGCCCAGCGCGGGAGGTGGTCTACGAGCAGTACTTC	CASSPAREVVYEQYF
.	TRBV16	TRBJ2-6	TRBD1	TGTGCCAGCAGACCACTGGGACAGGGGGCGAGGGGAGCCCTCGGGGAAGGGGCCAACGTCCTGACTTTC	CASRPLGQGARGALGEGANVLTF
.	TRBV6-5	TRBJ2-5	TRBD1	TGTGCCAGCAGACGCGACAGGGCGATAGAGACCCAGTACTTC	CASRRDRAIETQYF
.	TRBV14	TRBJ2-7	.	TGTGCCAGCAGCGGAGGGAGGACGGATTATACCTACGAGCAGTACTTC	CASSGGRTDYTYEQYF
.	TRBV27	TRBJ2-5	.	TGTGCCAGCAGTCGCCGCAAGGCTGAACTAGAGACCCAGTACTTC	CASSRRKAELETQYF
.	TRBV15	TRBJ2-1	TRBD2	TGTGCCACCAGCAGAGTAATTTTGGGGACTAGCTCCTACAATGAGCAGTTCTTC	CATSRVILGTSSYNEQFF
.	TRBV28	TRBJ2-3	.	TGTGCCAGCCCTTCGGTAGATACGCAGTATTTT	CASPSVDTQYF
few	TRBV10-3	TRBJ2-7	.	TGTGCCATCAGGGATAGCCCCGACGAGCAGTACTTC	CAIRDSPDEQYF
.	TRBV6-5	TRBJ2-2	.	TGTGCCAGCAGGAGGAACACCGGGGAGCTGTTTTTT	CASRRNTGELFF
few	TRBV7-3	TRBJ2-6	.	TGTGCCAGCAGCTTTTGGGGGGCGCCGGGGGCCAACGTCCTGACTTTC	CASSFWGAPGANVLTF
.	TRBV5-8	TRBJ2-3	.	TGTGCCAGCAGCTTCGGGGGTAGCGGAGAACTTGATACGCAGTATTTT	CASSFGGSGELDTQYF
.	TRBV5-1	TRBJ2-5	.	TGCGCCAGCAGCTTGTGGCAGGGGCGCGAGACCCAGTACTTC	CASSLWQGRETQYF
.	TRBV5-1	TRBJ2-3	TRBD1	TGCGCCAGCAGCTTGCAGGGACAGAGCACAGATACGCAGTATTTT	CASSLQGQSTDTQYF
.	TRBV5-1	TRBJ2-5	.	TGCGCCAGCAGCTTGCGAATATTGGAGACCCAGTACTTC	CASSLRILETQYF
.	TRBV6-5	TRBJ1-1	.	TGTGCCAGCAGTTACATGCAGAACACTGAAGCTTTCTTT	CASSYMQNTEAFF
.	TRBV30	TRBJ2-2	.	TGTGCCTGGAGTAGCGGGAACACCGGGGAGCTGTTTTTT	CAWSSGNTGELFF
.	TRBV19	TRBJ2-5	.	TGTGCCAGTAGTATAATGCTCGGGGATCAAGAGACCCAGTACTTC	CASSIMLGDQETQYF
.	TRBV9	TRBJ2-1	TRBD1	TGTGCCAGCAGCCCGGGACAGGGGGCGCGAAATGAGCAGTTCTTC	CASSPGQGARNEQFF
.	TRBV9	TRBJ2-2	.	TGTGCCAGCAGCGTAGGGAAAGGGATGGTGAACACCGGGGAGCTGTTTTTT	CASSVGKGMVNTGELFF
.	TRBV18	TRBJ2-7	.	TGTGCCAGCTCATTACGGACGGATAGCCACGAGCAGTACTTC	CASSLRTDSHEQYF
.	TRBV4-1	TRBJ2-7	TRBD2	TGCGCCAGCAGCCCAACTAGCGGGGTAGCCTACGAGCAGTACTTC	CASSPTSGVAYEQYF
once	TRBV19	TRBJ2-1	TRBD2	TGTGCCAGTAGTACCGGGACTAGCGAATACAATGAGCAGTTCTTC	CASSTGTSEYNEQFF
.	TRBV15	TRBJ2-7	.	TGTGCCACCAGCAGAGATCTTCCCCAGGTCGACCTCGCCTACGAGCAGTACTTC	CATSRDLPQVDLAYEQYF
.	TRBV7-9	TRBJ2-5	.	TGTGCCAGCAGCCCTGACCAAGAGACCCAGTACTTC	CASSPDQETQYF
.	TRBV28	TRBJ1-1	.	TGTGCCAGCGAGGGCTGGGACACTGAAGCTTTCTTT	CASEGWDTEAFF
.	TRBV4-1	TRBJ1-5	.	TGCGCCAGCAGCCAAGCTGTAGATCAGCCCCAGCATTTT	CASSQAVDQPQHF
.	TRBV27	TRBJ1-1	TRBD1	TGTGCCAGCAATATTGGACAGGGGGCGTCTGAAGCTTTCTTT	CASNIGQGASEAFF
once	TRBV6-1	TRBJ2-7	.	TGTGCCAGCAGTGAAGAGTGGGCGTACGAGCAGTACTTC	CASSEEWAYEQYF
few	TRBV7-8	TRBJ2-7	TRBD2	TGTGCCAGCAGATTGGATACTAGCGGGTCCTACGAGCAGTACTTC	CASRLDTSGSYEQYF
.	TRBV2	TRBJ2-5	.	TGTGCCAGCAGTGAAGGGACTCGCCAAGAGACCCAGTACTTC	CASSEGTRQETQYF
once	TRBV7-9	TRBJ2-7	TRBD1	TGTGCCAGCAGCTGGGACAGGGTCGTCCACGAGCAGTACTTC	CASSWDRVVHEQYF
.	TRBV6-5	TRBJ2-7	TRBD1	TGTGCCAGCAGTTACTCAGGGGGCTCGGCCTACGAGCAGTACTTC	CASSYSGGSAYEQYF
.	TRBV30	TRBJ1-1	.	TGTGCCTGGAGTGTAGGGTCGGTCAGGGAAGCTTTCTTT	CAWSVGSVREAFF
.	TRBV9	TRBJ2-1	TRBD2	TGTGCCAGCAGCGTAGAAGCGGGAGGATGGTATGAGCAGTTCTTC	CASSVEAGGWYEQFF
.	TRBV7-3	TRBJ2-2	.	TGTGCCAGCAGCACCCAGGAGGCCGGGGAGCTGTTTTTT	CASSTQEAGELFF
.	TRBV28	TRBJ1-1	.	TGTGCCAGCAGTTTAAGGTCCTCGGCGAACACTGAAGCTTTCTTT	CASSLRSSANTEAFF
.	TRBV4-3	TRBJ2-3	TRBD2	TGCGCCAGCAGCCAAGAGGGGATAGCGGGAGGTGCAGATACGCAGTATTTT	CASSQEGIAGGADTQYF
once	TRBV10-3	TRBJ2-1	TRBD2	TGTGCCACCCTAGGAGCGGGAGGGCCTTTATCCCCCAATGAGCAGTTCTTC	CATLGAGGPLSPNEQFF
.	TRBV9	TRBJ2-3	.	TGTGCCAGCAGCGTAGGGGTTGGAGATACGCAGTATTTT	CASSVGVGDTQYF
few	TRBV5-6	TRBJ1-2	.	TGTGCCAGCAGCTTGGGCGGAGCTAACTATGGCTACACCTTC	CASSLGGANYGYTF